This note documents a single T cell receptor (beta chain) sequence. PCR involved 60 Vbeta and 13 Jbeta primers. Measured with immunoSEQ multiplex PCR; TCRdb has only the in-frame clones, and not every one. Recorded for this sample: approximately 37,000 clones. The data belong to a study of cytomegalovirus exposure and HLA in healthy donors. CDR3 length: 14 residues. Trimming took 6 bases from V and 8 from J; bases not matched to a gene: 10. Germline V gene data show CDR1 as SQVTM and CDR2 as ANQGSEA. Specimen: PBMCs. This receptor was obtained from a male donor in good health and CMV-seronegative. The chain joins TRBV29-1 to TRBJ1-4; TRBD1 matches at 9 bases. The CDR3 protein is CSVTTGTGREKLFF. As DNA, the CDR3 is TGCAGCGTAACAACCGGGACAGGGAGAGAAAAACTGTTTTTT.